This T cell receptor beta chain was captured by sequencing in a study of T cell clones after liver transplantation. This CDR3 region has 16 residues. Germline V CDR1 and CDR2: SGHTA, FQGNSA. Trimming removed 5 bases at V and 1 base at J, with 17 bases between. This clone was seen a single time. Repertoires were generated with immunoSEQ multiplex PCR, while TCRdb's copy carries only in-frame clones and drops some. This sample has some 110,000 clones; 82% occur once, and the top ten carry over 0.9%. The receptor comes from a human donor who received a liver transplant. This rearrangement joins TRBV7-2 to TRBJ1-1; no definite D call. The sample here was CD4+ T cells from blood, taken before liver transplant. Here the CDR3 DNA reads TGTGCCAGCAGCCCTAGCCGGTGGGTTGGGAACACTGAAGCTTTCTTT. Encoded protein: CASSPSRWVGNTEAFF.